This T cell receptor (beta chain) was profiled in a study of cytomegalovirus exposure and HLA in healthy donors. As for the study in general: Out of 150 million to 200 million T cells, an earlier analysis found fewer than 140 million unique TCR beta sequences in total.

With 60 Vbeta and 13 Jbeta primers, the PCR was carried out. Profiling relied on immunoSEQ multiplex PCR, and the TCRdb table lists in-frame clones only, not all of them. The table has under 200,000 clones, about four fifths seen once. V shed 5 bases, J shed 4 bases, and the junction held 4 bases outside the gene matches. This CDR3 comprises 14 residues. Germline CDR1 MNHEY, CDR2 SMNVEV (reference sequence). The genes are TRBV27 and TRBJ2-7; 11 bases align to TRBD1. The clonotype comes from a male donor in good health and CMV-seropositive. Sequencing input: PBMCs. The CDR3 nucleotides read TGTGCCAGCAGTCACGGACAGGGGGCATACGAGCAGTACTTC. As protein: CASSHGQGAYEQYF.